This T cell receptor beta chain was retrieved from a study of blood T cell repertoires in COVID-19. TCRdb keeps only in-frame clones here, not all; method: immunoSEQ multiplex PCR. This table has roughly 130,000 clones, about 83% appearing once. This CDR3 contains 18 residues. Trimming removed 1 base from V and 6 bases from J; junction bases left unmatched: 15. Germline V lookup: CDR1 MGHRA, CDR2 YSYEKL. This clone was observed at least ten times. The sequenced sample was peripheral blood. The sequence was obtained from a man younger than 45 with COVID-19, enrolled during active disease. The V and J genes are TRBV4-1 and TRBJ2-7; 10 positions match TRBD2. In DNA, the CDR3 is TGCGCCAGCAGCCAAGGGAAGGGGCTAGCGGGAGATCACGGCGAGCAGTACTTC. Its translation is CASSQGKGLAGDHGEQYF.